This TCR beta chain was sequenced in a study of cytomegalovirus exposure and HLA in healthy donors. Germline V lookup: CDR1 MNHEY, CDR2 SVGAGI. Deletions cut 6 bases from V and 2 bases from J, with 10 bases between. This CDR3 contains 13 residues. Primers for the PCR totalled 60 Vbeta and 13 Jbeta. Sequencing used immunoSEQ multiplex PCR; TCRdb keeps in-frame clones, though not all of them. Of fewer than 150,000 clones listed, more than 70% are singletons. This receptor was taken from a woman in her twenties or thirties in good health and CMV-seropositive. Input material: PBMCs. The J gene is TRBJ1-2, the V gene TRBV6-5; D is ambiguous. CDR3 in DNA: TGTGCCAGCAGCTTCGGTCCCAACTATGGCTACACCTTC. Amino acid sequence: CASSFGPNYGYTF.